These 21 T cell receptor beta chains were sequenced from one sample in a study of T-cell memory formation after mild COVID-19. TCRdb called the 5' RACE reads again in MiXCR, with one record for every CDR3 protein. The table has approximately 350,000 distinct CDR3 sequences, about an eighth seen once; the top ten hold around a fifth. The sequenced sample consisted of PBMCs or a T cell subset sorted from them (not recorded which). Receptors originate from a young man who had mild COVID-19 (a few samples of this study predate the infection). Cell type and time point are not known.

This clonotype appeared a few times. This rearrangement joins TRBV6-2 or TRBV6-3 to TRBJ1-4, with D possibly TRBD1 on 5 matching bases. This CDR3 is 17 amino acids long. V shed 1 base and J shed 5 bases, with 17 bases lying between them. From germline, CDR1 is MNHEY and CDR2 SVGEGT. CDR3 amino acids: CASSYLAAYGANEKLFF. Here the CDR3 DNA reads TGTGCCAGCAGTTACTTGGCAGCGTACGGGGCGAATGAAAAACTGTTTTTT.

The chain employs TRBV21-1 and TRBJ2-5; the table's TRBD2 call for D was not verified on the DNA. TRBV21-1 is a pseudogene locus. This CDR3 is 17 amino acids long. CDR3 nucleotide sequence: TGTGCCAGCAGCAAAGCCTTTGATGGGAACCTCCCGGAGACCCAGTACTTC. It translates to CASSKAFDGNLPETQYF.

The table lists this clonotype with a few counts. This chain uses TRBV27 with TRBJ2-2; no clear D. V was pared by 3 bases and J by 2 bases, with 13 bases between. This CDR3 contains 16 residues. Germline CDR1 is MNHEY and CDR2 is SMNVEV (reference sequence). The CDR3 reads CASSFRQRINTGELFF. CDR3 in DNA: TGTGCCAGCAGTTTCCGGCAGAGAATAAACACCGGGGAGCTGTTTTTT.

This clonotype has just a few counts. The chain's CDR3 is CASRGTDGNTIYF. CDR3 DNA: TGTGCCAGCAGGGGGACTGATGGAAACACCATATATTTT. The chain couples TRBV2 to TRBJ1-3; a possible D gene is TRBD1 (5 bases). Germline CDR1 SNHLY, CDR2 FYNNEI. The V end lost 6 bases, the J end lost 3 bases, and 9 bases lay between the germline ends. This CDR3 has 13 residues.

This clonotype came up many times. Written as DNA, the CDR3 is TGTGCCAGCAGCGAGATGAGGGACAGTCGGTATCAGCCCCAGCATTTT. Residues: CASSEMRDSRYQPQHF. The chain is built from TRBV5-5 and TRBJ1-5, with 7 bases aligning to TRBD1. Losses at the gene ends were 4 bases for V and 5 bases for J; bases not matched to a gene: 12. The CDR3 has 16 residues. The V gene's germline CDR1 is SGHKS and CDR2 YYEKEE (reference sequence).

This clonotype was picked up a small number of times. The chain recombines TRBV28 with TRBJ1-6; 9 positions match TRBD1. V lost 6 bases to trimming and J lost 0 bases; unmatched junction nucleotides: 6. The length of the CDR3 is 17 residues. Germline V gives CDR1 MDHEN, CDR2 SYDVKM. The CDR3 coding sequence is TGTGCCAGCAGGGGACAGGGCCTGAGCTCCTATAATTCACCCCTCCACTTT. Amino acid sequence: CASRGQGLSSYNSPLHF.

This clonotype was counted a few times. The chain is built from TRBV6-5 and TRBJ1-1; D unresolved. From germline, CDR1 is MNHEY and CDR2 SVGAGI. CDR3 length equals 13 residues. V lost 7 bases and J 0 bases, leaving 9 bases between the germline ends. DNA of the CDR3: TGTGCCAGCAATGCAGGAATGAACACTGAAGCTTTCTTT. This translates into CASNAGMNTEAFF.

This clonotype was seen a handful of times. V and J are TRBV4-1 and TRBJ2-7, with 8 nucleotides matching TRBD1. Unmatched junction bases numbered 9, after V lost 1 base and J lost 4 bases. The V gene's germline CDR1 is MGHRA and CDR2 YSYEKL. This CDR3 contains 16 residues. Written as DNA, the CDR3 is TGCGCCAGCAGCCAAGGCGTTCAGGGGGCAAGGTACGAGCAGTACTTC. Protein product: CASSQGVQGARYEQYF.

The chain carries TRBV10-3 and TRBJ2-7; D not resolved. The CDR3 consists of 16 residues. The germline V gene encodes CDR1 ENHRY and CDR2 SYGVKD. V gave up 0 bases and J gave up 2 bases, with 14 bases separating them. The CDR3 DNA follows: TGTGCCATCAGTGAGTCAGAACAGATTGGTACCTACGAGCAGTACTTC. Residues: CAISESEQIGTYEQYF.

In its sample, this clonotype was seen many times. This rearrangement joins TRBV7-9 to TRBJ2-2; TRBD1 matches 7 bases. With V trimmed by 8 bases and J by 5 bases, 11 bases remained unmatched. Germline CDR1 SEHNR, CDR2 FQNEAQ (reference sequence). The CDR3 extends over 15 amino acids. Here the CDR3 DNA reads TGTGCCAGCGCCCCGGGACAGAGCTTAACCGGGGAGCTGTTTTTT. Translation: CASAPGQSLTGELFF.

The rearrangement uses TRBV6-2 or TRBV6-3 and TRBJ1-5; D remains ambiguous. The CDR3 extends over 14 amino acids. Germline lookup yields CDR1 MNHEY and CDR2 SVGEGT. Between the trimmed V and J ends, which lost 4 bases and 3 bases, there was a span of 10 bases. The CDR3: CASSSRGANQPQHF. The CDR3 DNA is TGTGCCAGCAGTTCCCGGGGTGCCAATCAGCCCCAGCATTTT.

The rearrangement joins TRBV30 to TRBJ2-3; D may match TRBD1 or TRBD2 (5 bases each). Trimming took off 3 bases at V and 5 bases at J, with 12 bases between the two ends. The CDR3 loop spans 13 amino acids. The germline V gene encodes CDR1 GTSNPN and CDR2 SVGIG (reference sequence). This chain's CDR3 is CAWSRAGVDTQYF. In DNA form, the CDR3 reads TGTGCCTGGAGCAGGGCCGGGGTAGATACGCAGTATTTT.

This clonotype turned up a few times. The rearrangement links TRBV7-9 to TRBJ2-7; D is unresolved. Per germline, CDR1 SEHNR and CDR2 FQNEAQ (reference sequence). Trimming cost V 1 base and J 2 bases, with 6 bases left between them. The CDR3 extends over 13 amino acids. The chain's CDR3 is CASSLGVAYEQYV. CDR3 sequence (DNA): TGTGCCAGCAGCTTAGGAGTGGCCTACGAGCAGTACGTC.

In its sample, this clonotype was seen many times. This chain joins TRBV6-5 and TRBJ2-5; possibly TRBD2 for D (6 bases). The germline CDR1 and CDR2 sequences are MNHEY and SVGAGI. The CDR3 is 17 amino acids. Trimming took off 0 bases at V and 4 bases at J, with 18 bases between the two ends. Here the CDR3 reads CASSYSSIPSGRETQYF. DNA of the CDR3: TGTGCCAGCAGTTACTCGAGTATTCCGAGCGGGCGAGAGACCCAGTACTTC.

In this sample, this clonotype turned up a few times. The CDR3 spells CASTQQGTTYEQYV. In DNA, the CDR3 is TGTGCCAGCACCCAACAGGGAACTACGTACGAGCAGTACGTC. The V and J genes are TRBV6-9 and TRBJ2-7, with D possibly matching TRBD1 (6 bases). This CDR3 has 14 residues. Germline-derived CDR1 and CDR2 are MNHGY and SVAAGI. V gave up 7 bases and J gave up 4 bases, with 17 bases separating them.

This clonotype has ten or more counts. The chain has TRBV4-3 and TRBJ1-3, with D perhaps matching TRBD1 (6 bases). The CDR3 extends over 15 amino acids. Germline CDR1 and CDR2: LGHNA and YSLEER. Trimming removed 3 bases at V and 3 bases at J, with 12 bases between. This chain's CDR3 is CASSHLQGGGNTIYF. DNA of the CDR3: TGCGCCAGCAGCCATCTACAGGGTGGTGGAAACACCATATATTTT.

The table lists this clonotype with a few counts. The genes are TRBV5-1 and TRBJ2-1; TRBD2 matches at 7 bases. After removal of 6 bases from V and 3 bases from J, the junction contained 3 bases not matched to a gene. CDR1 SGHRS and CDR2 YFSETQ come from the germline V gene. This CDR3 contains 13 residues. CDR3 sequence reads: CASTAGDYNEQFF. DNA of the CDR3: TGCGCCAGCACGGCGGGGGACTACAATGAGCAGTTCTTC.

The rearrangement links TRBV11-2 to TRBJ1-1, with D hard to call. The V end was cut by 3 bases, the J end by 0 bases, with 8 bases between. CDR1 and CDR2 from the germline V gene are SGHAT and FQNNGV. This CDR3 has 14 residues. CDR3 region: CASSFPVMNTEAFF. The CDR3 DNA reads TGTGCCAGCAGCTTCCCGGTGATGAACACTGAAGCTTTCTTT.

This clonotype was detected only a few times. The chain has TRBV12-3 or TRBV12-4 and TRBJ1-2; D perhaps matches TRBD1 (6 bases). Trimming cost V 5 bases and J 0 bases, with 10 bases left between them. This CDR3 comprises 14 residues. CDR3 nucleotides: TGTGCCAGCAGTACAGGGAAATCTAACTATGGCTACACCTTC. Residues: CASSTGKSNYGYTF.

This clonotype was recorded many times. This rearrangement joins TRBV5-5 to TRBJ1-4; tentatively, D is TRBD1 (5 bases). CDR1 is SGHKS and CDR2 is YYEKEE in the germline V gene (reference sequence). Trimming left V 4 bases short and J 8 bases short, with 15 bases between. This CDR3 spans 14 amino acids. Written as DNA, the CDR3 is TGTGCCAGCAGCCTAGACAGCGGCGGGGAAAAACTGTTTTTT. Residues: CASSLDSGGEKLFF.

The genes are TRBV6-5 and TRBJ1-2, with a possible D match to TRBD1 (6 bases). V was pared by 5 bases and J by 8 bases, with 15 bases between. Germline CDR1 MNHEY, CDR2 SVGAGI. The CDR3 contains 13 residues. The CDR3 sequence is CASSPPGTRGYTF. CDR3 DNA: TGTGCCAGCAGTCCACCCGGGACAAGAGGCTACACCTTC.